This section outlines one T cell receptor beta chain sequence together with its context. What this receptor recognizes is not known. No base qualities exist here, and no much larger clone lies one base off it. The collaborating institutions used their own protocols to collect whole blood in K2EDTA tubes. For TCRbeta analysis, collaborators shipped samples as frozen whole blood, isolated PBMCs, or DNA extracted from either of those sample types. CDR1 is given as SQVTM and CDR2 as ANQGSEA, both from the germline V gene. V loses 0 bases, J loses 5 bases, and the germline ends lie 19 bases apart. From the cysteine through the phenylalanine, the CDR3 covers 16 amino acids. The only DNA kept is the CDR3, 48 bases in frame from the first base. The data stem from a study of blood T cell repertoires in COVID-19 (TCRdb year 2020). Study-wide context: Collaborator samples came from the United States, Italy and Spain and covered acute and convalescent phases of COVID-19. HLA class I and class II types, where available, came from metadata supplied by the sample provider rather than from assay-based typing. Samples were obtained from the ongoing ImmuneRACE study (first 160 participants) and from 1,200 or so subjects provided by 6 global collaborators. The dataset comprised deeply sampled blood TCRbeta repertoires from subjects exposed to, actively infected with, or recovered from COVID-19. A freely available public database, intended as a resource for researchers studying the immune response to SARS-CoV-2, is where the repertoires were released. The material from the prospective study consisted of cDNA or gDNA derived from T cells, B-cell-depleted T cells, or PBMCs. A de-identified subject ID, COVID-19 status, age in years and sex were almost always included in the sample metadata.

The immunoSEQ Assay, a bias-controlled multiplex PCR, was used to amplify TCRbeta CDR3 regions from genomic DNA. Per the source publication's procedure: Within the assay, amplification of reference gene primers was used to estimate how many nucleated cells each sample contained. Sequence reads were collapsed and filtered to measure the absolute abundance of every unique TCRbeta CDR3 rearrangement. For each sample, productive Simpson clonality was calculated as the square root of Simpson's diversity index over productive rearrangements. The immuneACCESS repertoire file appears here via TCRdb, limited to in-frame rearrangements. These files lack a portion of the clones; in checked studies, under half of the deficit traces to unresolved V genes, and the cause of the others is not known. Clonal size and the V and J genes are those of that table, whereas D and trimming came from the DNA. This sample comprises roughly 260,000 clones, more than 80% of them detected only once. The top ten constitute roughly 3.3% of the sample.

Study-wide findings and limitations: Clinical and demographic metadata were provided uncurated, with the amount varying by source and participant.

This TCR was recovered from a woman in her 40s with acute or convalescent COVID-19. The sequencing input was peripheral blood. The chain is encoded by TRBV29-1 joined to TRBJ1-1; the D gene remains uncertain. The DNA sequence is given as TGCAGCGTTGAAGATTCGGCCAGATCGGGTGCAACTGAAGCTTTCTTT. This codes for CSVEDSARSGATEAFF.